This entry describes one T cell receptor beta chain. Its target is not known. This sample was included in a study of T cell responses to AZD1222 COVID-19 vaccine. Study results and limitations: The sample set comprised mostly white British donors with more females, and clonal diversity was possibly underestimated.

TCRdb keeps only in-frame clones here, not all; method: immunoSEQ multiplex PCR. The sample shows about 140,000 clones, roughly 91% of them seen only once. CDR3 length equals 13 residues. Germline V gene data show CDR1 as SGHVS and CDR2 as FNYEAQ. The ends were cut back, 4 bases at V and 3 bases at J, with 9 bases in the middle. This clonotype was obtained from an adult who received the AZD1222 COVID-19 vaccine. The chain joins TRBV7-6 to TRBJ1-1; D gene uncertain. The sample here was peripheral blood, taken 28 days after the second AZD1222 dose. The CDR3 bases are TGTGCCAGCAGCTCCGGACCTGACACTGAAGCTTTCTTT. The encoded protein is CASSSGPDTEAFF.